The clone carrying this T cell receptor (beta chain) was recorded at least ten times. Its antigen is undetermined. Time point in this sample: pre-sensitization, week 0. This sample's treatment: therapeutic diphenylcyclopropenone sensitization with weekly scalp DPC. Alopecia patients deemed DPC-suitable, aged 18 to 70, excluding pregnancy. The sample comes from a study of human T cells and chemical hapten exposure. V lost 6 bases, J lost 4 bases, and 22 bases lay in between. CDR3 length: 16 amino acids. Germline V gene lookup returns CDR1 LGHDT and CDR2 YNNKEL (reference sequence). Per the original methods: TCR counts had a median of approximately 96,000 per sample and spanned roughly 23,224 to 690,600. TCRdb redid the calling of the RACE reads with MiXCR, one entry per CDR3 protein. The V and J calls were determined by TCRdb, not by the authors. The table shows approximately 370,000 distinct CDR3 sequences, with approximately 5.8% occurring only once.

Regarding the study as a whole: Having alopecia, the donors may differ immunologically from healthy people.

V usage is TRBV3-1 and J usage is TRBJ2-7; D unresolved. This sample comprised whole blood, obtained in connection with sensitization to the hapten diphenylcyclopropenone (DPC). The sequence was collected from a young woman with alopecia areata. Some clones in this sample may be carry-over from other donors' samples. As DNA, the CDR3 is TGTGCCAGCAGTCCACTAATGACTTCTCTTTTTTACGAGCAGTACTTC. Amino acids: CASSPLMTSLFYEQYF.